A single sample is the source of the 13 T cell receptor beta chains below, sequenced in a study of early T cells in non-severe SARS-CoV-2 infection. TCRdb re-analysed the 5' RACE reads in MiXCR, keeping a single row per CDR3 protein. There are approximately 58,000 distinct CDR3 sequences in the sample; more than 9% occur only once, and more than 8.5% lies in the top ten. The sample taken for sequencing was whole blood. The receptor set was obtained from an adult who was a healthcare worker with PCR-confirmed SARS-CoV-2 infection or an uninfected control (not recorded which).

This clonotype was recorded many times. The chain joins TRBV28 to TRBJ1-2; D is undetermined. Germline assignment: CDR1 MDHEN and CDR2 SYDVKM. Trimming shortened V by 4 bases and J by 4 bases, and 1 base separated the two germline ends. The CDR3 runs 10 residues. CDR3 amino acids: CASSSYGYTF. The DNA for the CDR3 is TGTGCCAGCAGTTCCTATGGCTACACCTTC.

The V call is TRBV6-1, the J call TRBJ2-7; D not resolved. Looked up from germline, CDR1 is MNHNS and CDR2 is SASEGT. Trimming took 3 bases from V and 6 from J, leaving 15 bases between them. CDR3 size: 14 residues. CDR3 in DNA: TGTGCCAGCAGTGATCAGATCATTTACTCCGAGCAGTACTTC. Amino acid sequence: CASSDQIIYSEQYF.

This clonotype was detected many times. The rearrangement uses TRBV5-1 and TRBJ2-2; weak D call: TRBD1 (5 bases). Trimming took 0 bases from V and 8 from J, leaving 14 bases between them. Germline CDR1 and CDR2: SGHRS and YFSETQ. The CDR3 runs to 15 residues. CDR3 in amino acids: CASSLAGRVRGELFF. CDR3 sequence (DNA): TGCGCCAGCAGCTTGGCCGGCAGGGTGCGAGGGGAGCTGTTTTTT.

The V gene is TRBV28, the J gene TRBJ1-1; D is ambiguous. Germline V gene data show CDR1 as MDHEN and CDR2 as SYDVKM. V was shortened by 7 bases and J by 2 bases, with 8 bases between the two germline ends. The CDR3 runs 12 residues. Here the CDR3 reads CASNQANTEAFF. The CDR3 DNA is TGTGCCAGCAATCAAGCTAACACTGAAGCTTTCTTT. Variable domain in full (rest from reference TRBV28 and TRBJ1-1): DVKVTQSSRYLVKRTGEKVFLECVQDMDHENMFWYRQDPGLGLRLIYFSYDVKMKEKGDIPEGYSVSREKKERFSLILESASTNQTSMYLCASNQANTEAFFGQGTRLTVV.

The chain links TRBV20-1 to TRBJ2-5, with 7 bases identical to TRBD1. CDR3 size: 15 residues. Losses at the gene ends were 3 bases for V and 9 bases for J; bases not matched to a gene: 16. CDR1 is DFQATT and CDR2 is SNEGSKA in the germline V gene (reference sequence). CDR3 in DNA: TGCAGTGCTAGGGCCGGGACAGCTAAGAGTGGGCCCCAGTACTTC. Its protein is CSARAGTAKSGPQYF.

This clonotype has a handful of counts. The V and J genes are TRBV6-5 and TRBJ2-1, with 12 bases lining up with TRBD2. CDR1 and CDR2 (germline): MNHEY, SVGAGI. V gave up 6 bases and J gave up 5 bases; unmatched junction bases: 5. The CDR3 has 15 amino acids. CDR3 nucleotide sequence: TGTGCCAGCAGGTCCTGGACTAGCGGGAACAATGAGCAGTTCTTC. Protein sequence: CASRSWTSGNNEQFF.

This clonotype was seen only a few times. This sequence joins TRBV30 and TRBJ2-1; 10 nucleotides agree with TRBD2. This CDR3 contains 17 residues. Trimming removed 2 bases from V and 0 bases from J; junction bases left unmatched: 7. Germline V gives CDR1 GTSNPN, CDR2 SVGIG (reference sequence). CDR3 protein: CAWSRLAGENSYNEQFF. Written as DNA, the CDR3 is TGTGCCTGGAGTAGGCTAGCGGGAGAAAACTCCTACAATGAGCAGTTCTTC.

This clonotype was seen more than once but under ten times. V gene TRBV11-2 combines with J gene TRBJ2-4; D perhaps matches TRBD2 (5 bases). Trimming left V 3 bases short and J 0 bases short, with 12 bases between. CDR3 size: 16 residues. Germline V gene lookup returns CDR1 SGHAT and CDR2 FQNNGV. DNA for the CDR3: TGTGCCAGCAGCTTTCGGACTTCCCTAGCCAAAAACATTCAGTACTTC. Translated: CASSFRTSLAKNIQYF.

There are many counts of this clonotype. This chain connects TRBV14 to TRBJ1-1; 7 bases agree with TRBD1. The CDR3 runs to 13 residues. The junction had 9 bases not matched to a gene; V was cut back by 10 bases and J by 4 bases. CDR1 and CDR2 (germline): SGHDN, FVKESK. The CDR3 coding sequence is TGTGCCACCGCGACAGGGACGAGCACTGAAGCTTTCTTT. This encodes CATATGTSTEAFF.

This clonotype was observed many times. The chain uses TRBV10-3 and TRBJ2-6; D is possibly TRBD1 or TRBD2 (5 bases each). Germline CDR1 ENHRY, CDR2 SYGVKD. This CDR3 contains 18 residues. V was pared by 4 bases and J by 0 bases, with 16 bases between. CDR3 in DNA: TGTGCCATCAGTGGATCCGCCGGGACCTCCTCTGGGGCCAACGTCCTGACTTTC. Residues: CAISGSAGTSSGANVLTF.

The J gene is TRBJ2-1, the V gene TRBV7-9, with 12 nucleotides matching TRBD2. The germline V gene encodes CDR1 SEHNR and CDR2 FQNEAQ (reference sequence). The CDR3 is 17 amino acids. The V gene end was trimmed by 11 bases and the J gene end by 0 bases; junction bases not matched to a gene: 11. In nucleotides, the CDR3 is TGTGCCGAGTTGACTAGCGGGAGTACAAGCTCCTACAATGAGCAGTTCTTC. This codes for CAELTSGSTSSYNEQFF.

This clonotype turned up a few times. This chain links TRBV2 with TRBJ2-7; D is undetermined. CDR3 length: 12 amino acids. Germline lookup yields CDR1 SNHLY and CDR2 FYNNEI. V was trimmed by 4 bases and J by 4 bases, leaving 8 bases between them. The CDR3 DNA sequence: TGTGCCAGCAGTGTATCTGTGTACGAGCAGTACTTC. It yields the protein CASSVSVYEQYF.

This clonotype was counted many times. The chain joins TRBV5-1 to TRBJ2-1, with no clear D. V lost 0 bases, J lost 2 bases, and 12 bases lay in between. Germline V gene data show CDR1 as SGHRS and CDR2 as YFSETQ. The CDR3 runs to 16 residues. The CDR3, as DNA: TGCGCCAGCAGCTTGGGCAGCCAACCTACCTACAATGAGCAGTTCTTC. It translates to CASSLGSQPTYNEQFF.